This T cell receptor (beta chain) was sequenced during a study of cytomegalovirus exposure and HLA in healthy donors. Germline V gene sequence: CDR1 MNHEY, CDR2 SMNVEV (reference sequence). The V segment lost 4 bases and the J segment 0 bases; nucleotides outside the gene matches: 5. This CDR3 has 17 amino acids. The PCR had 60 Vbeta and 13 Jbeta primers. Assay: immunoSEQ multiplex PCR; the TCRdb copy retains only in-frame clones and omits some. Of some 150,000 clones listed, around four fifths are singletons. The chain is built from TRBV27 and TRBJ2-1, with TRBD2 identical over 11 bases. Sequenced sample: PBMCs. The sequence was obtained from a female donor in good health and CMV-seronegative. The CDR3 sequence: CASSSHTSGGSYNEQFF. In DNA, the CDR3 is TGTGCCAGCAGTTCGCATACTAGCGGGGGCTCCTACAATGAGCAGTTCTTC.